Below are 21 T cell receptor beta chains sequenced from a single sample in a study of blood T cell repertoires in COVID-19. TCRdb's table, derived via immunoSEQ multiplex PCR, lists solely in-frame clones and lacks some. The data hold about 190,000 clones, with around 83% observed a single time. Sequencing was carried out using peripheral blood. Every receptor here comes from a woman in her forties with acute or convalescent COVID-19.

V usage is TRBV6-5 and J usage is TRBJ2-1; D unclear. V lost 6 bases and J 5 bases, leaving 17 bases between the germline ends. The CDR3 is made up of 15 amino acids. Germline V gives CDR1 MNHEY, CDR2 SVGAGI. The CDR3 DNA follows: TGTGCCAGCAGCCCCGTAGGTGACAACCACAATGAGCAGTTCTTC. Encoded protein: CASSPVGDNHNEQFF.

This clone came up once. V is TRBV28 and J is TRBJ1-1; no definite D call. Germline V gene data show CDR1 as MDHEN and CDR2 as SYDVKM. V was pared by 4 bases and J by 0 bases, with 6 bases between. This CDR3 is 13 amino acids long. CDR3 nucleotides: TGTGCCAGCAGTTCCGTATTGAACACTGAAGCTTTCTTT. Its translation: CASSSVLNTEAFF.

The chain combines TRBV7-9 with TRBJ1-1; D not resolved. Trimming took off 7 bases at V and 0 bases at J, with 15 bases between the two ends. The length of the CDR3 is 15 residues. Germline CDR1 reads SEHNR; CDR2 reads FQNEAQ (reference sequence). The CDR3, as DNA: TGTGCCAGCAACATATTACTGGGAGTGAACACTGAAGCTTTCTTT. Translated, it gives CASNILLGVNTEAFF.

This clone was detected a few times. The J gene is TRBJ2-1, the V gene TRBV9, with D hard to call. The CDR3 spans 13 residues. V was cut by 0 bases and J by 7 bases, with 8 bases left in between. CDR1 and CDR2 from the germline V gene are SGDLS and YYNGEE. The CDR3 region has the DNA TGTGCCAGCAGCGTAGCCAGTCTTAATGAGCAGTTCTTC. Its protein is CASSVASLNEQFF.

This rearrangement joins TRBV3-1 (or the pseudogene TRBV3-2) to TRBJ2-1, with D possibly matching TRBD2 (7 bases). The CDR3 runs 17 residues. With 4 bases removed from V and 5 bases from J, the gap between germline ends came to 21 bases. Germline CDR1 is LGHDT and CDR2 is YNNKEL (reference sequence). The CDR3 reads CASSRRGAGVTDNEQFF. The DNA of the CDR3 is TGTGCCAGCAGCCGGAGGGGGGCGGGAGTTACGGACAATGAGCAGTTCTTC.

The DNA of the CDR3 is TGTGCCAGCAGTTTATGGACAGACTATGGCTACACCTTC. This gives the protein CASSLWTDYGYTF. This chain links TRBV12-3 or TRBV12-4 with TRBJ1-2; D perhaps matches TRBD1 (6 bases). V lost 2 bases to trimming and J lost 3 bases, with 7 bases between them. The CDR3 contains 13 residues.

This chain uses TRBV28 with TRBJ2-7; D perhaps matches TRBD2 (6 bases). The CDR3 is 15 residues long. Deletions cut 4 bases from V and 3 bases from J, with 16 bases between. Germline values: CDR1 MDHEN, CDR2 SYDVKM. DNA for the CDR3: TGTGCCAGCAGTTCCCCCGCGGGGCAGAACTACGAGCAGTACTTC. Translated, it gives CASSSPAGQNYEQYF.

The V call is TRBV10-3, the J call TRBJ2-7; 8 bases match TRBD2. In germline, CDR1 is ENHRY, CDR2 SYGVKD. The CDR3 spans 14 residues. Unmatched junction bases numbered 10, after V lost 10 bases and J lost 2 bases. The CDR3 bases are TGTGCCAGTGAGACTAGCGCGAACCCCTACGAGCAGTACTTC. Protein sequence: CASETSANPYEQYF.

J is TRBJ2-6 and V is TRBV18; 7 nucleotides align to TRBD1. Germline trimming cut 5 bases from V and 0 bases from J; bases unmatched to any gene: 10. Germline loops: CDR1 KGHSH, CDR2 LQKENI. This CDR3 contains 18 residues. The CDR3 sequence is CASSDRTGQSSGANVLTF. As DNA, the CDR3 is TGTGCCAGCTCAGATAGGACAGGACAGAGCTCTGGGGCCAACGTCCTGACTTTC.

The chain recombines TRBV3-1 (or the pseudogene TRBV3-2) with TRBJ2-1, with 9 positions matching TRBD2. CDR3 length equals 19 residues. Germline CDR1 and CDR2: LGHDT and YNNKEL (reference sequence). The V segment lost 0 bases and the J segment 6 bases; nucleotides outside the gene matches: 15. The CDR3 spells CASSQDHGKGLASGNEQFF. The DNA of the CDR3 is TGTGCCAGCAGCCAAGATCATGGGAAGGGACTAGCTTCTGGCAATGAGCAGTTCTTC.

This sequence joins TRBV10-2 and TRBJ2-1, with 7 bases lining up with TRBD1. Trimming removed 6 bases from V and 0 bases from J; junction bases left unmatched: 8. The CDR3 loop spans 16 amino acids. Germline assignment: CDR1 WSHSY and CDR2 SAAADI. The CDR3 reads CASRGGRDSSYNEQFF. In DNA, the CDR3 is TGCGCCAGCAGAGGAGGCCGGGACAGCTCCTACAATGAGCAGTTCTTC.

The chain uses TRBV27 and TRBJ2-3, with 7 bases aligning to TRBD2. Germline V gene data show CDR1 as MNHEY and CDR2 as SMNVEV (reference sequence). The CDR3 covers 15 residues. V gave up 8 bases and J gave up 1 base; unmatched junction bases: 9. CDR3 loop: CASWTRGYGTDTQYF. The CDR3 coding sequence is TGTGCCAGCTGGACGCGGGGGTATGGCACAGATACGCAGTATTTT.

The V call is TRBV6-5, the J call TRBJ1-1; maybe TRBD1 (5 bases). Per the germline V gene, CDR1 is MNHEY and CDR2 is SVGAGI. This CDR3 is 16 amino acids long. Trimming cost V 0 bases and J 11 bases, with 22 bases left between them. CDR3 coding DNA: TGTGCCAGCAGTTACTCGATTGAACAGGCGAGTAACCAGGCTTTCTTT. It encodes CASSYSIEQASNQAFF.

V is TRBV19 and J is TRBJ1-5, with TRBD1 matching over 10 bases. The length of the CDR3 is 18 residues. Germline values: CDR1 LNHDA, CDR2 SQIVND (reference sequence). Trimming at V came to 3 bases and at J to 5 bases, leaving 13 bases not matched to a gene. CDR3 region: CASSILGQGLLYDQPQHF. The CDR3 bases are TGTGCCAGTAGTATTTTGGGACAGGGGCTCTTGTACGATCAGCCCCAGCATTTT.

The rearrangement uses TRBV19 and TRBJ2-1, with D possibly TRBD1 on 5 matching bases. V lost 7 bases, J lost 2 bases, and 15 bases lay in between. CDR3 size: 15 residues. Germline assignment: CDR1 LNHDA and CDR2 SQIVND (reference sequence). This CDR3 is CASTLGRATYNEQFF. DNA of the CDR3: TGTGCCAGTACTCTGGGCAGGGCAACCTACAATGAGCAGTTCTTC.

The chain couples TRBV2 to TRBJ1-6; 7 bases are a match to TRBD1. CDR1 and CDR2 from the germline V gene are SNHLY and FYNNEI. V was pared by 5 bases and J by 9 bases, with 7 bases of the junction left unmatched. The CDR3 length is 14 residues. The DNA of the CDR3 is TGTGCCAGCAGTCGGCGACAGGGCGGTTCACCCCTCCACTTT. This gives the protein CASSRRQGGSPLHF.

The V and J genes are TRBV19 and TRBJ2-3; the match to TRBD2 covers 14 bases. The CDR3 has 19 residues. CDR1 LNHDA and CDR2 SQIVND come from the germline V gene (reference sequence). V dropped 4 bases and J dropped 0; count of bases not matched to a gene: 9. DNA of the CDR3: TGTGCCAGTAGTACTTGGACTAGCGGGAGGATCGGAAGCACAGATACGCAGTATTTT. Translation gives CASSTWTSGRIGSTDTQYF.

This clone was observed a single time. A much larger clone differs from this one at a single base, so this may be a read error. This CDR3 reads CASGQTNTEAFF. The CDR3 DNA follows: TGTGCCAGCGGACAAACGAACACTGAAGCTTTCTTT. This chain connects TRBV19 to TRBJ1-1; TRBD1 might be the D (5 bases). V was pared by 9 bases and J by 1 base, with 9 bases between. CDR1 LNHDA and CDR2 SQIVND come from the germline V gene (reference sequence). The CDR3 contains 12 residues.

The chain recombines TRBV19 with TRBJ2-5, with D perhaps matching TRBD2 (7 bases). This CDR3 is 18 amino acids long. V was cut by 1 base and J by 2 bases, with 20 bases left in between. Germline V gene sequence: CDR1 LNHDA, CDR2 SQIVND (reference sequence). As DNA, the CDR3 is TGTGCCAGTAGTATAGTAGGAGAGGGGGAGGGGGTACAAGAGACCCAGTACTTC. It yields the protein CASSIVGEGEGVQETQYF. The full variable domain, with the rest looked up from reference TRBV19 and TRBJ2-5, is DGGITQSPKYLFRKEGQNVTLSCEQNLNHDAMYWYRQDPGQGLRLIYYSQIVNDFQKGDIAEGYSVSREKKESFPLTVTSAQKNPTAFYLCASSIVGEGEGVQETQYFGPGTRLLVL.

This rearrangement joins TRBV27 to TRBJ1-5; D is unresolved. The CDR3 has 13 residues. Trimming removed 3 bases at V and 8 bases at J, with 11 bases between. The germline gives CDR1 MNHEY, CDR2 SMNVEV (reference sequence). This CDR3 is CASSFRFREPQHF. The CDR3 nucleotides read TGTGCCAGCAGTTTCAGGTTCCGCGAGCCCCAGCATTTT.

The V gene is TRBV11-3, the J gene TRBJ1-1, with a weak D call TRBD1 (5 bases). This CDR3 is built from 13 residues. V shed 3 bases and J shed 4 bases, with 9 bases lying between them. CDR1 is SGHNT, CDR2 YENEEA, per germline. CDR3 sequence (DNA): TGTGCCAGCAGCTTGACAGACGCCACTGAAGCTTTCTTT. Its protein product is CASSLTDATEAFF.